This record concerns one T cell receptor beta chain sequence. The data derive from a study of blood T cell repertoires in COVID-19. Study-level information: COVID-19 samples, acute and convalescent, were from the United States, Italy and Spain. T cells, B-cell-depleted T cells, or PBMCs provided the cDNA or gDNA that served as material.

Original methodology: By means of reference gene primer amplification, nucleated cell counts were estimated. Repertoires were generated with immunoSEQ multiplex PCR, while TCRdb's copy carries only in-frame clones and drops some. That table gives V, J and clone size, and the DNA gave D and trimming. The data contain some 260,000 clones, 88% of them seen just once; the ten biggest clones take up 0.65% to 0.9%. Sequencing was done on a sample of peripheral blood. The clonotype comes from a woman aged 25 to 39 with acute or convalescent COVID-19.

CDR3: CASSKVRVDTGELFF. DNA of the CDR3: TGTGCCAGCAGCAAAGTGAGGGTGGACACCGGGGAGCTGTTTTTT. The chain joins TRBV21-1 to TRBJ2-2; the table's D call, TRBD2, was not checked against the DNA. TRBV21-1 is a pseudogene. The CDR3 runs 15 residues.